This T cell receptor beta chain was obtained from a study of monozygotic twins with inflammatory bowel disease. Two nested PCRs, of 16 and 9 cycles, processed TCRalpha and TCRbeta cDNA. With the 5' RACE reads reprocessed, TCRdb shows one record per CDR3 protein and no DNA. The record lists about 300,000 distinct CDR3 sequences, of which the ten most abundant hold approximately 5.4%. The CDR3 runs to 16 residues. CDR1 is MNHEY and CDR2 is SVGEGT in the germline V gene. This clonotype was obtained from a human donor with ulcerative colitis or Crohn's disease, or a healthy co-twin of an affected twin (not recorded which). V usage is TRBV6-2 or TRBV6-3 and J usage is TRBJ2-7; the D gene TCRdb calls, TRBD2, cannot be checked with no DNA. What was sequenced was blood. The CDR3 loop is CASIFREGTSVTEQYF.